This TCR beta chain came from a study of blood T cell repertoires in COVID-19. Study-level background: Samples came from the United States, Italy and Spain, spanning acute and convalescent COVID-19. T cells, B-cell-depleted T cells, or PBMCs provided the cDNA or gDNA that served as material.

The germline gives CDR1 MNHEY, CDR2 SMNVEV (reference sequence). The CDR3 consists of 14 residues. With 4 bases clipped from V and 2 bases from J, the junction kept 5 bases outside the gene matches. Per the original methods: Estimates of nucleated cell counts were drawn from the amplification of reference gene primers. TCRdb keeps only in-frame clones here, not all; method: immunoSEQ multiplex PCR. Clonal size and the V and J genes are those of that table, whereas D and trimming came from the DNA. Of around 200,000 clones detected, roughly 84% appear once; the ten largest clones hold 6.5% to 9%. This clone has a count of ten or more. Seattle patients were enrolled during active infection and followed longitudinally.

The clonotype comes from a woman aged 40 to 49 with COVID-19, enrolled during active disease. V is TRBV27 and J is TRBJ2-7; TRBD2 matches at 7 bases. Sequencing input: peripheral blood. The DNA of the CDR3 is TGTGCCAGCAGTTCGGCGGGGGTTCCCTACGAGCAGTACTTC. As protein: CASSSAGVPYEQYF.